The source of this T cell receptor (beta chain) is a study of PD-1 blockade in classical Hodgkin lymphoma. Across the study: Patients received nivolumab 3 mg/kg intravenously every 2 weeks. Overall study results and limits: Lower baseline TCR diversity marked trial partial responders and progressors.

Using immunoSEQ multiplex PCR, the repertoire was profiled, and TCRdb retains in-frame clones only, with some absent. This table holds about 61,000 clones, nearly 90% found once. Time point here: cycle 4 day 1 (C4D1), after less than 7 weeks of nivolumab. All patients relapsed after autologous stem cell transplantation, and brentuximab vedotin exposure varied. The patients, who had relapsed/refractory classical Hodgkin lymphoma, achieved best responses of complete response, partial response or progressive disease. Remarks on this clone: Its cognate antigen is unknown.

CDR1 and CDR2 from the germline V gene are SGHDT and YYEEEE. The CDR3 is made up of 14 amino acids. Losses at the gene ends were 4 bases for V and 7 bases for J; bases not matched to a gene: 7. The gene calls are TRBV5-6 and TRBJ2-7; 11 nucleotides agree with TRBD2. Source: peripheral blood mononuclear cells (PBMCs), taken before the fourth cycle of nivolumab. The source of this sequence is a human donor with classical Hodgkin lymphoma. CDR3 residues: CASSPGLAEGEQYF. The CDR3 DNA reads TGTGCCAGCAGCCCGGGACTAGCGGAGGGGGAGCAGTACTTC.